A single T cell receptor beta chain is shown here with its context. The data originate from a study of blood T cell repertoires in COVID-19. Turning to the study itself: There were acute and convalescent COVID-19 samples, and they came from the United States, Italy and Spain. T cells, B-cell-depleted T cells, or PBMCs supplied cDNA or gDNA.

This CDR3 has 17 amino acids. Trimming pared 3 bases from V and 0 bases from J, leaving 17 bases between. Germline-derived CDR1 and CDR2 are LNHDA and SQIVND (reference sequence). Original handling: The assay estimated nucleated cells by amplifying reference gene primers. Data came from immunoSEQ multiplex PCR; TCRdb stores just in-frame clones and leaves some out. Clone size and the V and J calls come from that table; the DNA yielded D and trimming. The table has about 89,000 clones, 91% seen once. The chain joins TRBV19 to TRBJ1-2; D is uncertain. The TCR sequence derives from a human donor with active COVID-19. The donor label of this sample is uncertain. Input material: peripheral blood. CDR3 residues: CASSMRARTETNYGYTF. CDR3 in DNA: TGTGCCAGTAGTATGCGGGCACGGACCGAAACTAACTATGGCTACACCTTC.